This paragraph covers one T cell receptor beta chain sequence. Antigen: not known. The germline gives CDR1 LGHDT, CDR2 YNNKEL (reference sequence). The V and J ends lost 0 bases and 1 base respectively, with 18 bases between them. The CDR3 contains 18 residues. This record belongs to a study of regulatory T cells in long-lasting Graves disease. Notes on the study in general: Favoring TRBV28, TRBJ1-2 and TRBJ2-5 was a feature seen in persistent disease. Persistent Graves' patients possessed reduced TCR diversity relative to recently diagnosed ones. Tissue studied was limited to peripheral blood, excluding thyroid tissue.

Stated time point: persistent/refractory GD, antithyroid drugs over 5 years with positive TRAb. Extracted RNA from PBMCs served as the source of the TCR library. Graves' disease diagnosis relied on American Thyroid Association guidelines. HTBI primers from iRepertoire and Arm-PCR of CDR3 regions yielded the TCR beta libraries. MiXCR, applied by TCRdb to the multiplex PCR reads, yields one record per CDR3 protein. The sample includes 300,000 to 400,000 distinct CDR3 sequences, less than 20% seen only once; the top ten take about 29%. The J gene is TRBJ1-1, the V gene TRBV3-1; D possibly corresponds to TRBD1 (5 bases). The specimen was peripheral blood mononuclear cells (PBMCs), collected when the disease was refractory, from a patient treated with antithyroid drugs. The sequence came from a female donor with Graves disease. Here the CDR3 DNA reads TGTGCCAGCAGCCAAGATTATGGCGTCGGGGGGAAGAACACTGAAGCTTTCTTT. Translating it yields CASSQDYGVGGKNTEAFF.